The rows below give T cell receptor beta chains drawn from one sample of a study of siplizumab effects on memory and regulatory T cells. TCRdb keeps only in-frame clones here, not all; method: immunoSEQ multiplex PCR. The table shows fewer than 120,000 clones, with roughly 92% occurring only once. Sequences were obtained from CD4+ T cells sorted from blood. Every receptor here comes from a human donor in good health. The conserved cysteine and the conserved F or W are not part of the CDR3 here.

TRBV7-8,TRBJ2-2,ASSSTSSYTGELF
TRBV27,TRBJ2-3,ASRWTSADTQY
TRBV7-2,TRBJ2-2,ASSENRAGELF
TRBV11-3,TRBJ2-5,ASSLDPGGRETQY
TRBV6-6,TRBJ1-5,ASSYGDQPQH
TRBV23-1,TRBJ2-7,ASSHSLKVLTYEQY
TRBV29-1,TRBJ2-1,SVEDLGGRSPYNEQF
TRBV14,TRBJ2-7,ASSQQSGGYEQY
TRBV5-1,TRBJ1-6,ASSLVGEDKPLH
TRBV6-5,TRBJ1-1,ASSYSRYTEAF
TRBV7-3,TRBJ2-5,ASSPTSGSLETQY
TRBV7-2,TRBJ2-1,ASIPGEWGGDEQF
TRBV5-4,TRBJ2-2,ASSLARSGRSGGELF
TRBV2,TRBJ1-2,ASSDRLRYGYT
TRBV18,TRBJ1-6,ASSPLQDNSPLH